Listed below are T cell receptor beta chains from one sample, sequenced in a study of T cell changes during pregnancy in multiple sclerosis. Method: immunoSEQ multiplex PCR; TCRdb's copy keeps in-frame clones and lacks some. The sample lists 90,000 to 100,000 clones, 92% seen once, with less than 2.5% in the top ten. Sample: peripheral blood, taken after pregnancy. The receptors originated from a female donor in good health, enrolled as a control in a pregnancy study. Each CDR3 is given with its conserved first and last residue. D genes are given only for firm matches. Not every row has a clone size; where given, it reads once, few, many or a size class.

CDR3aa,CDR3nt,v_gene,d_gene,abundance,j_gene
CASSLGQGMNTEAFF,TGCGCCAGCAGCTTGGGTCAGGGGATGAACACTGAAGCTTTCTTT,TRBV5-1,-,-,TRBJ1-1
CASSYSGAPYEQYF,TGTGCCAGCAGTTACTCCGGAGCCCCCTACGAGCAGTACTTC,TRBV6-6,-,-,TRBJ2-7
CASSPSGRYEQYF,TGTGCCAGCAGCCCTAGCGGCCGCTACGAGCAGTACTTC,TRBV5-6,TRBD2,-,TRBJ2-7
CASSSVTSNQPQHF,TGTGCCAGCAGTTCCGTGACTTCGAATCAGCCCCAGCATTTT,TRBV27,-,-,TRBJ1-5
CASSLSFASQDQPQHF,TGTGCCAGCAGCTTGTCCTTTGCAAGCCAAGATCAGCCCCAGCATTTT,TRBV5-6,-,-,TRBJ1-5
CSVDAEPDTQYF,TGCAGCGTTGACGCCGAGCCGGATACGCAGTATTTT,TRBV29-1,-,-,TRBJ2-3
CASSLDISGGYTF,TGTGCCAGCAGCTTAGATATTAGTGGTGGCTACACCTTC,TRBV7-9,-,once,TRBJ1-2
CASSDSRYQETQYF,TGTGCCAGCAGCGACAGCAGGTACCAAGAGACCCAGTACTTC,TRBV5-5,-,-,TRBJ2-5
CASKGATTNEKLFF,TGTGCCAGCAAGGGGGCGACTACTAATGAAAAACTGTTTTTT,TRBV7-8,TRBD1,-,TRBJ1-4
CASSITQGHYGYTF,TGTGCCAGTAGTATAACCCAGGGCCACTATGGCTACACCTTC,TRBV19,-,-,TRBJ1-2
CASSQPGQRYEQYF,TGCGCCAGCAGCCAACCGGGACAGCGCTACGAGCAGTACTTC,TRBV4-1,TRBD1,-,TRBJ2-7
CASSVSNEQFF,TGTGCCAGCAGCGTTTCGAATGAGCAGTTCTTC,TRBV9,-,-,TRBJ2-1
CASSPSGGETQYF,TGTGCCAGCAGCCCCTCGGGGGGGGAGACCCAGTACTTC,TRBV11-2,TRBD2,-,TRBJ2-5
CASSEAGQNQKLFF,TGTGCCAGCAGTGAAGCAGGACAGAACCAAAAACTGTTTTTT,TRBV6-1,-,-,TRBJ1-4
CASSVGVAGSYEQYF,TGTGCCAGCAGCGTAGGAGTGGCGGGCTCCTACGAGCAGTACTTC,TRBV9,-,-,TRBJ2-7
CASSLGAGLAGGETQYF,TGTGCCAGCAGCTTAGGGGCCGGACTAGCGGGAGGAGAGACCCAGTACTTC,TRBV7-9,TRBD2,-,TRBJ2-5
CASSFGQGEAFF,TGTGCCAGCAGTTTTGGACAGGGGGAAGCTTTCTTT,TRBV6-1,TRBD1,-,TRBJ1-1
CASSYSASYEQYF,TGTGCCAGCAGTTACTCGGCCAGCTACGAGCAGTACTTC,TRBV6-5,-,-,TRBJ2-7
CASSAMTGGSYGYTF,TGTGCCAGCAGTGCCATGACAGGGGGGAGCTATGGCTACACCTTC,TRBV6-4,TRBD1,-,TRBJ1-2
CARRGSSSGNTIYF,TGCGCCAGAAGGGGTTCCTCCTCTGGAAACACCATATATTTT,TRBV5-1,-,-,TRBJ1-3
CASRLDRASYNEQFF,TGTGCCAGTAGGCTGGACAGGGCCTCCTACAATGAGCAGTTCTTC,TRBV19,TRBD1,-,TRBJ2-1